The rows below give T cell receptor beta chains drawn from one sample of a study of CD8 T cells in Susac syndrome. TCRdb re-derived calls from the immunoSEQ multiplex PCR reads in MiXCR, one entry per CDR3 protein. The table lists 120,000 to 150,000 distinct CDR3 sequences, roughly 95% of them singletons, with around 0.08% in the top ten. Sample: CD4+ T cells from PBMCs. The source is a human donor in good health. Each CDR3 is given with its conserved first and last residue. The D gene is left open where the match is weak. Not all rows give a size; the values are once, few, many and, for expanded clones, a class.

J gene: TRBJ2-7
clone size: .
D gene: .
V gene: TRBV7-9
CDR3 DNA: TGTGCCAGCAGCCAAACTAGCTACTCCTACGAGCAGTACTTC
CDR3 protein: CASSQTSYSYEQYF

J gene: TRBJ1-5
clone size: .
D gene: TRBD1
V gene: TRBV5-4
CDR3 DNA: TGTGCCAGCAGCTTGGGGGGACAGGGGGGCGGGGGTCAGCCCCAGCATTTT
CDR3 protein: CASSLGGQGGGGQPQHF

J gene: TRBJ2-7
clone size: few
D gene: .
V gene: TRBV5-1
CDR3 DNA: TGCGCCAGCAGCTTGAAGCGGGCTCCCTACGAGCAGTACTTC
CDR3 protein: CASSLKRAPYEQYF

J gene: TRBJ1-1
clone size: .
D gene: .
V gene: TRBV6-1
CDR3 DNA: TGTGCCAGCAGTTTCCTAGAGGGGGAGACTGAAGCTTTCTTT
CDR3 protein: CASSFLEGETEAFF

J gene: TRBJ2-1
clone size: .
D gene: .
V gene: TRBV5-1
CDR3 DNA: TGCGCCAGCAGCCCCATTATTAATTACAATGAGCAGTTCTTC
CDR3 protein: CASSPIINYNEQFF

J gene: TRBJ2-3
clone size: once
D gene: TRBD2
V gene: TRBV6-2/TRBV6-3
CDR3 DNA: TGTGCCAGCAGCCGCTTACTAGCGCTTAGCACAGATACGCAGTATTTT
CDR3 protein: CASSRLLALSTDTQYF

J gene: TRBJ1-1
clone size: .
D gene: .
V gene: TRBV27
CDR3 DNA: TGTGCCAGCAGTTCATCACGCTCCTCGGTTGCTTTCTTT
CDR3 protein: CASSSSRSSVAFF

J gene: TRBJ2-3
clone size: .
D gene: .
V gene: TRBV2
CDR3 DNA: TGTGCCAGCGGAGCGAGCGACACAGATACGCAGTATTTT
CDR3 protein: CASGASDTDTQYF

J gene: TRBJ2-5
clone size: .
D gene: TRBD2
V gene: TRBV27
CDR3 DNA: TGTGCCAGCAGTCAGTGGGGAGGGCGGCAAGAGACCCAGTACTTC
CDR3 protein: CASSQWGGRQETQYF

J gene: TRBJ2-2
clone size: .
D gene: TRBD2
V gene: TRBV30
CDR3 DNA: TGTGCCTGGATTAGCGGGAGTTGGAACACCGGGGAGCTGTTTTTT
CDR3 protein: CAWISGSWNTGELFF

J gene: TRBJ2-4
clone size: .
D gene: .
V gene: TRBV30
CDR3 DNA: TGTGCCTGGAGTGGCCCCGGGGACAAAAACATTCAGTACTTC
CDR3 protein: CAWSGPGDKNIQYF

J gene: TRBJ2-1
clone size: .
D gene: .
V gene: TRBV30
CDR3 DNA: TGTGCCTGGAGGGATATGGGGAGCTCCTACAATGAGCAGTTCTTC
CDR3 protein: CAWRDMGSSYNEQFF

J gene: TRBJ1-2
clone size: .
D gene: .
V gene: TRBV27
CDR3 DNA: TGTGCCAGCAGTTTTCTGAGCGGTTTGAGAGACAACTATGGCTACACCTTC
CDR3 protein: CASSFLSGLRDNYGYTF

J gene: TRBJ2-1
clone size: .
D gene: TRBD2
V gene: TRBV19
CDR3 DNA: TGTGCCAGTACCCCGGGGAGCGGGAGGATCAATGAGCAGTTCTTC
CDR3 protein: CASTPGSGRINEQFF

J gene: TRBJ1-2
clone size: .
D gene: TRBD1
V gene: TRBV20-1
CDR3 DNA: TGCAGTGCTACGCCAGGGGGAACCTATGGCTACACCTTC
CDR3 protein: CSATPGGTYGYTF

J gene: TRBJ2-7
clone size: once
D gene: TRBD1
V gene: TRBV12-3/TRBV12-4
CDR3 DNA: TGTGCCAGCAGTACCACTAGAGGGACAGGAATCTCCTACGAGCAGTACTTC
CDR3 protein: CASSTTRGTGISYEQYF

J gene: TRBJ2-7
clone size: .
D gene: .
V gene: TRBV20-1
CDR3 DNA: TGCAGTGCTACCGTGAGCTCCTACGAGCAGTACTTC
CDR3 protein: CSATVSSYEQYF

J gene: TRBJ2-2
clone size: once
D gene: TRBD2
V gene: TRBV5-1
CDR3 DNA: TGCGCCAGCAGCGTTCTAGCGGGAGTCGGTACCGGGGAGCTGTTTTTT
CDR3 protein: CASSVLAGVGTGELFF

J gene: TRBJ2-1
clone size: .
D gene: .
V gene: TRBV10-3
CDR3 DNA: TGTGCCATCAGATCCCCAACTCAGTCCTACAATGAGCAGTTCTTC
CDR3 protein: CAIRSPTQSYNEQFF

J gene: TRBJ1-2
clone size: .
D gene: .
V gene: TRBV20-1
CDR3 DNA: TGCAGTGCGCGCCGGGCCCTCGATGGGGGCTACACCTTC
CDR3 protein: CSARRALDGGYTF

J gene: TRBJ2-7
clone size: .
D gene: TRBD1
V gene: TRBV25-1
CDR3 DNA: TGTGCCAGCAGTGTAAGACAGGGACCCTACGAGCAGTACTTC
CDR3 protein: CASSVRQGPYEQYF

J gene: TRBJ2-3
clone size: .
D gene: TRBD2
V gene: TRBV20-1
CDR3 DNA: TGCAGTGCTAGAGCCGGGACTAGCGAGCTTAGAGATACGCAGTATTTT
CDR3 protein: CSARAGTSELRDTQYF

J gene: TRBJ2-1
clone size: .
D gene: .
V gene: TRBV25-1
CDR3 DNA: TGTGCCAGCAGTGGCGGGCCAGCTGACCCCAATGAGCAGTTCTTC
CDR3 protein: CASSGGPADPNEQFF

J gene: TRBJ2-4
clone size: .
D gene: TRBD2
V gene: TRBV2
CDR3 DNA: TGTGCCAGCAGCCCGACTAGCGGGAGAAACATTCAGTACTTC
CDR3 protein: CASSPTSGRNIQYF

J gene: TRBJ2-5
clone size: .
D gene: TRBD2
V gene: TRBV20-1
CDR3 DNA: TGCAGTGCCCTGCCGGCTAGCGGGCAAGAGACCCAGTACTTC
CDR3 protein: CSALPASGQETQYF

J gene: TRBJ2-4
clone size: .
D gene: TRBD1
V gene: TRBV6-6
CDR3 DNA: TGTGCCAGCAGAACACAGGGGGACATTCAGTACTTC
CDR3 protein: CASRTQGDIQYF

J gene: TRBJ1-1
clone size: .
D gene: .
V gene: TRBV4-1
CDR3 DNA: TGCGCCAGCAGCCCCCTAGGACTGATCACTGAAGCTTTCTTT
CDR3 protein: CASSPLGLITEAFF

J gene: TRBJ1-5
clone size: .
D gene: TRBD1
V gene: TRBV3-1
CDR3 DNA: TGTGCCAGCAGCCTACGACAGGGGAATAATCAGCCCCAGCATTTT
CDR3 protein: CASSLRQGNNQPQHF

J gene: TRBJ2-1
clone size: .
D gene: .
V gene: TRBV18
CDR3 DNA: TGTGCCAGCTCACCAAACCGCGGGGATGAGCAGTTCTTC
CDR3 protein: CASSPNRGDEQFF

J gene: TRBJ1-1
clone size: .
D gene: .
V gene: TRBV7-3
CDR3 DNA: TGTGCCAGCAGCTTATCCCCAGCGATGAACACTGAAGCTTTCTTT
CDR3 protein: CASSLSPAMNTEAFF

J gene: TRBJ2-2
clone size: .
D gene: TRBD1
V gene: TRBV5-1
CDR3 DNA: TGCGCCAGCAGCTTAGGGACAGGGAACACCGGGGAGCTGTTTTTT
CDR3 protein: CASSLGTGNTGELFF

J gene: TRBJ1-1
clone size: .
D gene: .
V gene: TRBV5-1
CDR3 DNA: TGCGCCAGCAGCGCTAAGACAGTTGGCACTGAAGCTTTCTTT
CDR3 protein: CASSAKTVGTEAFF

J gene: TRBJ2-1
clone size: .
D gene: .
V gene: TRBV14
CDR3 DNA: TGTGCCAGCAGCAACTCCCAGGGGATCGAGATTTACAATGAGCAGTTCTTC
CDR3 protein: CASSNSQGIEIYNEQFF

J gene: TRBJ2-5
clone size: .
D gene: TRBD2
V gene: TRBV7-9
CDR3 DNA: TGTGCCAGCAGCTGGCTAGCGGGAGGGCAAGAGACCCAGTACTTC
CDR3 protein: CASSWLAGGQETQYF

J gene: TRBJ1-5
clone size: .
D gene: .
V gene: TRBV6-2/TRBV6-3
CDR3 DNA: TGTGCCAGCAGCGAACGTAGCAATCAGCCCCAGCAATTT
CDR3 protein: CASSERSNQPQQF

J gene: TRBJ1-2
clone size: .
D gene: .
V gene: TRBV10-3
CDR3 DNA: TGTGCCATCAGTGACTACGGAGTGGTGGCAGGGTCGACCTTC
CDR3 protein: CAISDYGVVAGSTF

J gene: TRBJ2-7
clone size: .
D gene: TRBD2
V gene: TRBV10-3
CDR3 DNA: TGTGCCACCAACGGGGCCGCTCTAGCGGGAGCCTTCGAGCAGTACTTC
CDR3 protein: CATNGAALAGAFEQYF

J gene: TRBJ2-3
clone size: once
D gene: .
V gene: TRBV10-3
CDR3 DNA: TGTGCCATCAAGGAGTGGGCTAGAGTAGATACGCAGTATTTT
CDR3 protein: CAIKEWARVDTQYF

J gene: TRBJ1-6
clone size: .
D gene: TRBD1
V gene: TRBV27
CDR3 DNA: TGTGCCAGCAGTGGACAGGGATGGAATTCACCCCTCCACTTT
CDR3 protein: CASSGQGWNSPLHF

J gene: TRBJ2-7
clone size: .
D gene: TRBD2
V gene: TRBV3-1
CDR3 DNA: TGTGCCAGCAGCCAATTCACTAGCGGGAAGGACGAGCAGTACTTC
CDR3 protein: CASSQFTSGKDEQYF

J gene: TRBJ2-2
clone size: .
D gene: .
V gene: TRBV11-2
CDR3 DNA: TGTGCCAGCAGCCTCCCGGGACTTAACACCGGGGAGCTGTTTTTT
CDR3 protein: CASSLPGLNTGELFF

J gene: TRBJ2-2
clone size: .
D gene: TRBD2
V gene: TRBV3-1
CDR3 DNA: TGTGCCAGCAGCCAAGAGCTAGCGGGAGTTGGCGGGGAGCTGTTTTTT
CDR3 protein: CASSQELAGVGGELFF

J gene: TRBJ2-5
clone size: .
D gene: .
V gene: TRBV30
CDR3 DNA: TGTGCCTGGAGTGTAGGGCAGCAGAGTTGGCAAGAGACCCAGTACTTC
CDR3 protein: CAWSVGQQSWQETQYF

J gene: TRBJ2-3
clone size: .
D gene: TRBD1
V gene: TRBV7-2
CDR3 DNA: TGTGCCAGCAGCTTTGGGACAGGGGGCGCAGATACGCAGTATTTT
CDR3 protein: CASSFGTGGADTQYF

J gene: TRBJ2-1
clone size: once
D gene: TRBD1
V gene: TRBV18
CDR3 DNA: TGTGCCAGCTCAGCATCCCCGACAGGGGCCGAGGTGCAGTTCTTC
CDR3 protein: CASSASPTGAEVQFF

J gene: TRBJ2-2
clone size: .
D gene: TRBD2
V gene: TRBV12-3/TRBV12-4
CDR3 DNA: TGTGCCAGCAGTGGTAGCGGGATCAACACCGGGGAGCTGTTTTTT
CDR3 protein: CASSGSGINTGELFF

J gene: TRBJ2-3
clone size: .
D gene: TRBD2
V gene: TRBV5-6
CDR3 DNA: TGTGCCAGCAGCTCCCTCACCACTAGCGGGAGGGTCACAGATACGCAGTATTTT
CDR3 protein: CASSSLTTSGRVTDTQYF

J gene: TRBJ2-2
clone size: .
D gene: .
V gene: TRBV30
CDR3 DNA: TGTGCCTGGAGTGGGCTTACCGGGGAGCTGTTTTTT
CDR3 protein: CAWSGLTGELFF

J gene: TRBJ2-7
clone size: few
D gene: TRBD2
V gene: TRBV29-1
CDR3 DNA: TGCAGCGTGCGTGGACTAGCGGGAGTCAGCTACGAGCAGTACTTC
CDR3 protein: CSVRGLAGVSYEQYF

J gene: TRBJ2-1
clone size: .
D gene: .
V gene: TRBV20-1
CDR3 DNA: TGCAGTGCTTTTTACAATGAGCAGTTCTTC
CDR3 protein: CSAFYNEQFF

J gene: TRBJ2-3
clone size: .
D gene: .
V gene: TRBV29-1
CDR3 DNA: TGCAGCGTTGCTGTACAGGGAGGCACAGATACGCAGTATTTT
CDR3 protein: CSVAVQGGTDTQYF

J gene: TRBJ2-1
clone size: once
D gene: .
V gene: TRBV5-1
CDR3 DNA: TGCGCCAGCCGAGGGGGGGAACAGTTCTTC
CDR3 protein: CASRGGEQFF

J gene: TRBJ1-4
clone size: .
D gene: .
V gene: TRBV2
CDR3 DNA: TGTGCCAGCACGCAGGGAGGAACTAATGAAAAACTGTTTTTT
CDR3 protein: CASTQGGTNEKLFF

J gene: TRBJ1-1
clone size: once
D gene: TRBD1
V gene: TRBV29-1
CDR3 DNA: TGCAGCGTCGCCAGGGGGCGGAACACTGAAGCTTTCTTT
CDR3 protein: CSVARGRNTEAFF

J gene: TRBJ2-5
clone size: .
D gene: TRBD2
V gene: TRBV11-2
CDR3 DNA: TGTGCCAGCAGCTCCTCGCGCGGGGGAGAGACCCAGTACTTC
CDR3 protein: CASSSSRGGETQYF

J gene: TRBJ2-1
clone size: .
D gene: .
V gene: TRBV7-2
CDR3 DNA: TGTGCCAGCAGCTTAGCGCAGATCCGGACCGACAATGAGCAGTTCTTC
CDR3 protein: CASSLAQIRTDNEQFF

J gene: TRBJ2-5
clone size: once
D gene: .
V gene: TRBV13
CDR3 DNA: TGTGCCAGCAGCTTACAGGGGATTGAAAAGACCCAGTACTTC
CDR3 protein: CASSLQGIEKTQYF

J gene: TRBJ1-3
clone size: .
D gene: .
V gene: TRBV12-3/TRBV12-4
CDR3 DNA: TGTGCCAGCAGTTTAATGGACACCATATATTTT
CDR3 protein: CASSLMDTIYF

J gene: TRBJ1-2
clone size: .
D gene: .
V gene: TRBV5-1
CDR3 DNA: TGCGCCAGCAGCTCCCAGGGGAACTATGGCTACACCTTC
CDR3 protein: CASSSQGNYGYTF

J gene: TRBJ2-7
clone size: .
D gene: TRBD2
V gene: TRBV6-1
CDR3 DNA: TGTGCCGGCGGACTAGCGGGAGTCGGCTACGAGCAGTACTTC
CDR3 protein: CAGGLAGVGYEQYF